Following are 2 T cell receptor beta chains from one sample sequenced in a study of CXCR3-negative and CXCR3-positive naive CD8 T cells. Via 5' RACE with UMI labels, TRB cDNA libraries were prepared. TCRdb re-analyzed the 5' RACE reads; it lists each CDR3 protein once, without DNA. The repertoire shows tens of thousands of distinct CDR3 sequences; the top ten hold less than 5%. The sample comprised naive CXCR3- CD8+ T cells from blood. Subset defined: CD45RO-CCR7+CD27+CD95- naive CD8+ T cells lacking CXCR3 (TNR3-). These receptor sequences come from a human donor in good health. Some clones in this sample may be carry-over from other donors' samples.

The V gene is TRBV12-5, the J gene TRBJ2-6; the TCRdb call, TRBD1, lacks DNA for checking. CDR1 is LGHNT and CDR2 is FRNRAP in the germline V gene. The CDR3 sequence is 18 residues long. CDR3 protein: CASGGWDRLLSGANVLTF.

V usage is TRBV20-1 and J usage is TRBJ2-1. Per the germline V gene, CDR1 is DFQATT and CDR2 is SNEGSKA (reference sequence). The CDR3 is 11 residues long. The CDR3 loop reads CSARPNNEQFF.